Below are 25 T cell receptor beta chains sequenced from a single sample in a study of beta chain features in type 1 diabetes. Expressed TCRB transcripts were sequenced because the entire RNA isolate underwent reverse transcription. Sequencing used immunoSEQ multiplex PCR; TCRdb keeps in-frame clones, though not all of them. The sample includes 300,000 to 350,000 clones, roughly 13% of them seen just once. Their target antigens are unknown. Study results and caveats: Moderately but significantly shorter TCRB CDR3s were found in Type 1 diabetes patients in all four CD4+ subsets.

Sequenced material: naive CD4+ T cells from blood. These receptor sequences come from a woman aged 18-29 years with type 1 diabetes.

The chain links TRBV7-2 to TRBJ2-1; TRBD1 matches at 9 bases. With V trimmed by 5 bases and J by 6 bases, 8 bases remained unmatched. The CDR3 covers 15 residues. Germline V gene lookup returns CDR1 SGHTA and CDR2 FQGNSA. The CDR3 sequence: CASSPGTGRVNEQFF. CDR3 sequence (DNA): TGTGCCAGCAGCCCCGGGACAGGGAGGGTCAATGAGCAGTTCTTC.

This clone came up a few times. The V and J genes are TRBV7-2 and TRBJ2-1, with D tentatively TRBD2 (5 bases). Germline V gives CDR1 SGHTA, CDR2 FQGNSA. The CDR3 length is 15 residues. V lost 5 bases and J lost 4, with 15 bases in between. The CDR3 sequence: CASSPGREMYNEQFF. The CDR3, as DNA: TGTGCCAGCAGCCCCGGACGGGAAATGTACAATGAGCAGTTCTTC.

This clone was seen more than once but under ten times. The rearrangement uses TRBV18 and TRBJ2-7, with D perhaps TRBD1 (6 bases). Trimming shortened V by 3 bases and J by 3 bases, and 15 bases separated the two germline ends. The CDR3 has 15 residues. CDR1 is KGHSH, CDR2 LQKENI, per germline. The CDR3 sequence is CASSPGLDRYYEQYV. The CDR3 DNA sequence: TGTGCCAGCTCACCGGGCCTAGACAGGTACTACGAGCAGTACGTC.

This clone was counted only a few times. The CDR3 loop is CAWTLRNEQFF. The CDR3, as DNA: TGTGCCTGGACCCTGCGGAATGAGCAGTTCTTC. This chain uses TRBV30 with TRBJ2-1, with D uncertain. Germline V gene sequence: CDR1 GTSNPN, CDR2 SVGIG (reference sequence). The CDR3 is 11 amino acids. The germline V and J ends were trimmed by 4 bases and 7 bases, with 8 bases remaining between them.

This clone was seen a single time. The rearrangement uses TRBV27 and TRBJ1-1; D gene unclear. The CDR3 has 14 residues. V lost 5 bases and J 3 bases, leaving 13 bases between the germline ends. Germline assignment: CDR1 MNHEY and CDR2 SMNVEV (reference sequence). The CDR3 bases are TGTGCCAGCAGTCTGGATCTTCGGGACACTGAAGCTTTCTTT. Encoded protein: CASSLDLRDTEAFF.

This clone showed up just a few times. This chain connects TRBV25-1 to TRBJ2-3; a possible D gene is TRBD2 (6 bases). Germline CDR1 reads MGHDK; CDR2 reads SYGVNS. The V end lost 1 base, the J end lost 2 bases, and 10 bases lay between the germline ends. This CDR3 is built from 15 residues. The CDR3 spells CASSEWRGNTDTQYF. The DNA for the CDR3 is TGTGCCAGCAGTGAATGGCGGGGTAACACAGATACGCAGTATTTT.

This chain joins TRBV30 and TRBJ2-3, with 7 bases lining up with TRBD1. The CDR3 length is 15 residues. Germline V gene sequence: CDR1 GTSNPN, CDR2 SVGIG (reference sequence). V gave up 4 bases and J gave up 6 bases; unmatched junction bases: 13. The CDR3 nucleotides read TGTGCCTGGACAGAGGGGACAGCACTCCCGGATACGCAGTATTTT. Protein: CAWTEGTALPDTQYF.

There are a few counts of this clone. V gene TRBV28 combines with J gene TRBJ2-2; D is uncertain. CDR3 length: 16 residues. The ends were cut back, 5 bases at V and 3 bases at J, with 16 bases in the middle. The germline gives CDR1 MDHEN, CDR2 SYDVKM. CDR3: CASSPQLLLHTGELFF. Here the CDR3 DNA reads TGTGCCAGCAGTCCCCAGTTACTACTCCACACCGGGGAGCTGTTTTTT. Looking up the rest from reference TRBV28 and TRBJ2-2 gives the full variable domain: DVKVTQSSRYLVKRTGEKVFLECVQDMDHENMFWYRQDPGLGLRLIYFSYDVKMKEKGDIPEGYSVSREKKERFSLILESASTNQTSMYLCASSPQLLLHTGELFFGEGSRLTVL.

The sample holds a few counts of this clone. This chain joins TRBV15 and TRBJ2-5; D gene uncertain. The germline CDR1 and CDR2 sequences are LNHNV and YYDKDF (reference sequence). The CDR3 totals 13 residues. The V end lost 2 bases, the J end lost 5 bases, and 9 bases lay between the germline ends. In nucleotides, the CDR3 is TGTGCCACCAGCAGACGTTCCGCGGAGACCCAGTACTTC. Its protein product is CATSRRSAETQYF.

V usage is TRBV12-5 and J usage is TRBJ2-4; TRBD1 is a possible D gene (5 bases). The length of the CDR3 is 13 residues. Deletions cut 1 base from V and 12 bases from J, with 13 bases between. Germline CDR1 is LGHNT and CDR2 is FRNRAP. Here the CDR3 reads CASGLGGYRYQYF. CDR3 sequence (DNA): TGTGCTAGTGGTTTGGGTGGGTACAGGTATCAGTACTTC.

This clone was detected a few times. V is TRBV7-2 and J is TRBJ1-2; 10 bases fit TRBD1. J lost 8 bases, V lost 5 bases, and 5 bases had no gene match. Germline lookup yields CDR1 SGHTA and CDR2 FQGNSA. CDR3 length: 13 amino acids. The CDR3 sequence: CASSPTTGGGYTF. The CDR3 region has the DNA TGTGCCAGCAGCCCGACGACAGGGGGCGGCTACACCTTC. The full variable domain, its missing parts supplied by reference TRBV7-2 and TRBJ1-2, is GAGVSQSPSNKVTEKGKDVELRCDPISGHTALYWYRQSLGQGLEFLIYFQGNSAPDKSGLPSDRFSAERTGGSVSTLTIQRTQQEDSAVYLCASSPTTGGGYTFGSGTRLTVV.

The gene calls are TRBV9 and TRBJ1-1; D is ambiguous. CDR3 size: 14 residues. Trimming took 0 bases from V and 5 from J, leaving 11 bases between them. Germline CDR1 and CDR2: SGDLS and YYNGEE. CDR3 region: CASSVGGKATEAFF. In DNA, the CDR3 is TGTGCCAGCAGCGTAGGCGGGAAAGCTACTGAAGCTTTCTTT.

V is TRBV28 and J is TRBJ2-3; TRBD2 matches at 7 bases. V trimming: 6 bases; J trimming: 0 bases; junction bases outside the gene matches: 9. The CDR3 spans 16 residues. Germline values: CDR1 MDHEN, CDR2 SYDVKM. The CDR3 DNA reads TGTGCCAGCAGCGATCCCCGGGAGGTCAGCACAGATACGCAGTATTTT. It yields the protein CASSDPREVSTDTQYF.

This clone was picked up a small number of times. This rearrangement joins TRBV5-1 to TRBJ2-1; no definite D call. The germline V gene encodes CDR1 SGHRS and CDR2 YFSETQ. The CDR3 has 16 amino acids. Trimming pared 4 bases from V and 3 bases from J, leaving 17 bases between. The CDR3 DNA sequence: TGCGCCAGCAGCCTGGTAGCCATTGCGGTCTACAATGAGCAGTTCTTC. Translated: CASSLVAIAVYNEQFF.

This clone occurred a few times. The rearrangement joins TRBV30 to TRBJ2-3; D is uncertain. Germline values: CDR1 GTSNPN, CDR2 SVGIG (reference sequence). The CDR3 is 10 amino acids. Trimming removed 5 bases from V and 5 bases from J, with 5 bases in between. The CDR3 DNA is TGTGCCTGGGGCGGAGATACGCAGTATTTT. This translates into CAWGGDTQYF. Full variable domain (rest looked up from reference TRBV30 and TRBJ2-3): SQTIHQWPATLVQPVGSPLSLECTVEGTSNPNLYWYRQAAGRGLQLLFYSVGIGQISSEVPQNLSASRPQDRQFILSSKKLLLSDSGFYLCAWGGDTQYFGPGTRLTVL.

The chain links TRBV5-1 to TRBJ2-3, with TRBD1 identical over 7 bases. The CDR3 length is 14 residues. Germline-derived CDR1 and CDR2 are SGHRS and YFSETQ. V lost 4 bases and J lost 4; bases outside the gene matches: 6. The CDR3 loop reads CASSPGGSADTQYF. Written as DNA, the CDR3 is TGCGCCAGCAGCCCAGGGGGTAGCGCAGATACGCAGTATTTT.

The table lists this clone with a few counts. The chain joins TRBV2 to TRBJ1-2; TRBD1 might be the D (5 bases). This CDR3 comprises 15 residues. CDR1 and CDR2 from the germline V gene are SNHLY and FYNNEI. V lost 1 base, J lost 4 bases, and 13 bases lay in between. In DNA, the CDR3 is TGTGCCAGCAGTGAAGGGCGCAGGGCCGGCTATGGCTACACCTTC. Encoded protein: CASSEGRRAGYGYTF.

This clone has more than one count but fewer than ten. The chain carries TRBV28 and TRBJ1-2; perhaps TRBD1 as D (5 bases). This CDR3 contains 16 residues. From germline, CDR1 is MDHEN and CDR2 SYDVKM. Trimming pared 6 bases from V and 7 bases from J, leaving 24 bases between. CDR3 in amino acids: CASSLLGGGGGGGYTF. The CDR3 DNA reads as TGTGCCAGCAGCCTGCTGGGCGGGGGAGGAGGAGGTGGCTACACCTTC.

This clone was seen more than once but under ten times. The CDR3 nucleotides are TGTGCCAGCAGCTTATTCCCCCCCCCGAGGCTGTTTTTT. Amino acids: CASSLFPPPRLFF. J is TRBJ2-2 and V is TRBV7-2; D remains unclear. Trimming removed 2 bases from V and 13 bases from J, with 14 bases in between. The CDR3 has 13 amino acids. Germline CDR1 is SGHTA and CDR2 is FQGNSA.

V and J are TRBV5-4 and TRBJ2-1; D remains ambiguous. V dropped 4 bases and J dropped 0 bases, with 14 bases sitting between them. The germline V gene encodes CDR1 SGHNT and CDR2 YYREEE (reference sequence). This CDR3 region has 16 residues. This CDR3 is CASSAQTAVSYNEQFF. In DNA, the CDR3 is TGTGCCAGCAGCGCCCAGACTGCCGTCTCCTACAATGAGCAGTTCTTC.

The V gene is TRBV25-1, the J gene TRBJ1-1; 7 bases map to TRBD1. J gave up 11 bases and V 1 base, and 10 bases lay outside the gene matches. The CDR3 contains 14 residues. Germline values: CDR1 MGHDK, CDR2 SYGVNS. This CDR3 is CASSELGGFLGAFF. DNA for the CDR3: TGTGCCAGCAGTGAATTAGGGGGCTTCCTCGGGGCTTTCTTT.

This clone was counted a few times. This chain connects TRBV27 to TRBJ1-1; no definite D call. Germline V gene data show CDR1 as MNHEY and CDR2 as SMNVEV (reference sequence). The V end was cut by 5 bases, the J end by 2 bases, with 9 bases between. This CDR3 is 13 amino acids long. For the CDR3, the DNA is TGTGCCAGCAGTCCACGGGAAAACACTGAAGCTTTCTTT. Amino acid sequence: CASSPRENTEAFF.

The CDR3 here is CASSIQRSQETQYF. CDR3 in DNA: TGTGCCAGCAGCATACAAAGAAGCCAAGAGACCCAGTACTTC. The chain links TRBV11-2 to TRBJ2-5; D unclear. CDR1 and CDR2 (germline): SGHAT, FQNNGV. CDR3 length: 14 amino acids. Trimming pared 5 bases from V and 1 base from J, leaving 11 bases between. The full variable domain, in which reference TRBV11-2 and TRBJ2-5 provide the parts outside the CDR3, is EAGVAQSPRYKIIEKRQSVAFWCNPISGHATLYWYQQILGQGPKLLIQFQNNGVVDDSQLPKDRFSAERLKGVDSTLKIQPAKLEDSAVYLCASSIQRSQETQYFGPGTRLLVL.

The rearrangement joins TRBV19 to TRBJ2-3, with D possibly being TRBD2 (6 bases). V dropped 3 bases and J dropped 4 bases, with 11 bases sitting between them. CDR3 length: 14 residues. Per the germline V gene, CDR1 is LNHDA and CDR2 is SQIVND (reference sequence). The CDR3 spells CASSMAGSADTQYF. In nucleotides, the CDR3 is TGTGCCAGTAGTATGGCCGGGAGCGCAGATACGCAGTATTTT.

This clone was counted only a few times. The chain uses TRBV11-2 and TRBJ2-1, with D unclear. Germline assignment: CDR1 SGHAT and CDR2 FQNNGV. The CDR3 sequence is 14 residues long. With 10 bases removed from V and 1 base from J, the gap between germline ends came to 14 bases. The CDR3 region is CATRGPSSYNEQFF. As DNA, the CDR3 is TGTGCCACCCGCGGTCCCTCGTCCTACAATGAGCAGTTCTTC.